Reported below is one TCR beta chain. Its antigen is currently unknown. This sample was taken from a study of blood T cells in healthy people across ages. Findings and caveats of the study: More naive CD4+ cells and higher diversity marked long-lived donors relative to aged donors.

The study recruited healthy Caucasian donors from Russia who were aged roughly 6 to 95. Isolation per sample recovered at least 7 million PBMCs. The authors ran a second PCR of 7 to 11 cycles using a sample-barcoded 5' primer and a J-beta primer mix. TCRdb reprocessed the 5' RACE reads via MiXCR and lists one record per CDR3 protein. This sample yields some 860,000 distinct CDR3 sequences, of which 45% to 70% are seen a single time; around 24% belongs to the top ten. This CDR3 has 16 amino acids. CDR1 SGHRS and CDR2 YFSETQ come from the germline V gene. V was clipped by 3 bases and J by 5 bases; unmatched bases: 9.

The chain is built from TRBV5-1 and TRBJ2-3, with 10 bases identical to TRBD2. The sequence derives from a man in his forties or fifties in good health. The sample comprised blood. The CDR3 DNA sequence: TGCGCCAGCAGCTCTTTACTAGCGGGGAGTGGAGATACGCAGTATTTT. It specifies CASSSLLAGSGDTQYF. Complete variable domain (other parts from reference TRBV5-1 and TRBJ2-3): KAGVTQTPRYLIKTRGQQVTLSCSPISGHRSVSWYQQTPGQGLQFLFEYFSETQRNKGNFPGRFSGRQFSNSRSEMNVSTLELGDSALYLCASSSLLAGSGDTQYFGPGTRLTVL.